This T cell receptor beta chain comes out of a study of T cells in localized non-small cell lung cancer (TCRdb year 2020). About the investigation overall: T cell repertoires of 200 to 250 early-stage NSCLC patients were analyzed, with tumors being compared against uninvolved tumor-adjacent lungs. The cohort was made up of around 250 treatment-naive NSCLC patients whose localized lung tumors had been resected. NSCLC patients had a mean age of approximately 66 years, and around 130 were male and more than 90 female.

TCR beta CDR3 regions were sequenced from DNA using the immunoSEQ Assay. The paper's processing steps were these. To compute T cell density, TCR beta template counts were normalized to usable DNA, which was estimated by amplifying housekeeping genes. Richness was estimated using the preseqR package, with extrapolation to 400,000 templates for PBMC samples and to 120,000 templates for tissue samples. Clonality was calculated as one minus Pielou's evenness. To identify tissue-enriched TCRs, differential abundance testing was run on productive amino-acid clonotypes with a minimum total count of 5 and an alpha of 0.1. The Jaccard Index and the Morisita Overlap Index were used to quantify repertoire overlap between compartments. TCR beta CDR3s were clustered by GLIPH together with public tetramer-defined viral CDR3s, and at least three viral sequences plus V-gene enrichment were required for viral motifs. Entries here come from immuneACCESS through TCRdb and include only in-frame sequences with V and J called. Some clones fail to appear in such tables; in the studies checked, an unresolved V gene covers under half of the shortfall, and the cause of the remainder is unknown. V, J and clone size reflect that table, while D and trimming were determined from the DNA. This sample has tens of thousands of clones in its table, and approximately 88% of those were observed once. The top ten clones comprise 1.3% of the sample.

Including cysteine and phenylalanine, the CDR3 has 11 amino acids. Only the CDR3 DNA is retained, 33 bases long and in frame from the first base. Relative to germline, V is 2 bases shorter and J is 1 base shorter, with 0 bases between their ends. CDR1 and CDR2, looked up from the germline V gene, are SGHDT and YYEEEE. At diagnosis, tumor, uninvolved tumor-adjacent lung and peripheral blood were collected and then preserved as a mix of FFPE and fresh-frozen material. Blood samples were analyzed as peripheral blood mononuclear cells for TCR repertoire profiling. Study-wide findings and limitations: The highest T cell clonality was observed in uninvolved tumor-adjacent lung, where clonality exceeded that of tumor, suggesting that antigenic responses were more focused in uninvolved tumor-adjacent lung. Because of the exploratory design, TCR variables were selected using unadjusted p-values without false-discovery rate correction. Because multi-region tumor sequencing was not performed, intratumor heterogeneity could not be ruled out. Longer overall survival was associated with higher T cell density in blood, whereas shorter survival was associated with higher clonality in adjacent lung. A median of 57 of the top 100 tumor clones were detected in paired uninvolved adjacent lung, and some 30 of these tumor clones were also found among the top 100 clones of the paired uninvolved adjacent lung.

In regard to this clone: The antigen this receptor binds is unknown. The record has no base qualities; no much larger clone is one base away.

The receptor chain draws on TRBV5-6 and TRBJ2-5; confidence is insufficient to name the D gene. The TCR sequence derives from a female donor at least 60 years old with stage I lung adenocarcinoma. Sequences were derived from peripheral blood, sampled before any cancer treatment. Here the CDR3 is given as CASSFQETQYF. The base sequence is TGTGCCAGCAGCTTCCAAGAGACCCAGTACTTC.